Below are 8 T cell receptor beta chains sequenced from a single sample in a study of T cell repertoires in cytomegalovirus infection. Each CDR3 protein is one row after TCRdb ran MiXCR on the reads. The sample lists approximately 250,000 distinct CDR3 sequences; about 20% were seen once. Sequencing was done on a sample of CD8+ T cells from PBMCs. The receptor source for this set is a human donor in good health (CMV status not recorded). Some clones in this sample may be carry-over from other donors' samples.

This clonotype has only a few counts. The V gene is TRBV5-1, the J gene TRBJ2-7; D uncertain. The CDR3 runs to 13 residues. V gave up 0 bases and J gave up 6 bases, with 10 bases separating them. CDR1 is SGHRS, CDR2 YFSETQ, per germline. For the CDR3, the DNA is TGCGCCAGCAGCTTGGAGGTTCCACGCGAGCAGTACTTC. The encoded protein is CASSLEVPREQYF.

To note about this clonotype: This sequence may be a read error, since a much larger clone differs from it by one base. V is TRBV7-2 and J is TRBJ1-2, with D maybe TRBD1 (5 bases). Per germline, CDR1 SGHTA and CDR2 FQGNSA. Between the trimmed V and J ends, which lost 2 bases and 6 bases, there was a span of 7 bases. This CDR3 spans 12 amino acids. The CDR3 bases are TGTGCCAGCAGCTTACCAGGGCATGGCTACACCTTC. It yields the protein CASSLPGHGYTF.

This clonotype has a count of ten or more. V gene TRBV6-1 combines with J gene TRBJ1-1; D gene unclear. Trimming removed 2 bases at V and 2 bases at J, with 9 bases between. Germline V gene data show CDR1 as MNHNS and CDR2 as SASEGT. The CDR3 sequence is 14 residues long. The CDR3 sequence is CASSETVLNTEAFF. The CDR3 nucleotides are TGTGCCAGCAGTGAAACAGTTCTTAACACTGAAGCTTTCTTT.

Note on this clonotype: One junction end disagrees with the germline gene, perhaps due to a read error. The chain couples TRBV7-9 to TRBJ1-1; D is possibly TRBD1 (6 bases). The germline gives CDR1 SEHNR, CDR2 FQNEAQ (reference sequence). The CDR3 consists of 12 residues. CDR3 sequence (DNA): TGTGCCAGCAGCTTAGGTACAGGGCCAGCCCTCTTT. It translates to CASSLGTGPALF.

The chain has TRBV4-1 and TRBJ2-3; TRBD2 agrees at 8 bases. Trimming took 1 base from V and 5 from J; bases not matched to a gene: 8. The CDR3 runs to 16 residues. Germline CDR1 reads MGHRA; CDR2 reads YSYEKL. The CDR3 reads CASSQGYGGAEDTQYF. The CDR3 nucleotides are TGCGCCAGCAGCCAAGGGTACGGGGGGGCCGAAGATACGCAGTATTTT.

The chain recombines TRBV29-1 with TRBJ2-6; TRBD1 or TRBD2 may be the D gene (5 bases each). V lost 3 bases, J lost 3 bases, and 9 bases lay in between. Germline CDR1 SQVTM, CDR2 ANQGSEA. CDR3 size: 14 residues. The chain's CDR3 is CSVDGDGGANVLTF. The CDR3 DNA reads TGCAGCGTTGACGGGGACGGTGGGGCCAACGTCCTGACTTTC.

This clonotype has a handful of counts. The rearrangement links TRBV20-1 to TRBJ2-1; 9 nucleotides align to TRBD1. The V and J ends lost 1 base and 0 bases, in that order; junction bases with no gene match: 19. The CDR3 runs to 21 residues. Germline V CDR1 and CDR2: DFQATT, SNEGSKA (reference sequence). CDR3 in amino acids: CSARGNDYRGPPPSSYNEQFF. As DNA, the CDR3 is TGCAGTGCTAGAGGTAACGACTACAGGGGGCCGCCGCCCAGCTCCTACAATGAGCAGTTCTTC.

The table lists this clonotype with a count of one. This chain joins TRBV6-6 and TRBJ2-1; 13 bases are a match to TRBD2. This CDR3 region has 17 residues. With V trimmed by 7 bases and J by 4 bases, 10 bases remained unmatched. In germline, CDR1 is MNHNY, CDR2 SVGAGI (reference sequence). CDR3 nucleotide sequence: TGTGCCAGCATCCAGACTAGCGGGGGGACCTTATACAATGAGCAGTTCTTC. Protein sequence: CASIQTSGGTLYNEQFF.